The 2 T cell receptor beta chains presented below share a single source sample, sequenced in a study of early T cells in non-severe SARS-CoV-2 infection. TCRdb re-called the 5' RACE reads with MiXCR, one entry per CDR3 protein. Of about 42,000 distinct CDR3 sequences in the sample, around 7% were seen once. Sequenced sample: whole blood. The source of these receptors is an adult who was a healthcare worker with PCR-confirmed SARS-CoV-2 infection or an uninfected control (not recorded which).

This clonotype was detected a few times. V gene TRBV11-2 combines with J gene TRBJ1-5; TRBD1 is a possible D gene (6 bases). The germline gives CDR1 SGHAT, CDR2 FQNNGV. The V end lost 5 bases, the J end lost 2 bases, and 13 bases lay between the germline ends. The CDR3 has 15 amino acids. CDR3 protein: CASSLSGAGNQPQHF. CDR3 nucleotide sequence: TGTGCCAGCAGCCTTTCGGGGGCTGGCAATCAGCCCCAGCATTTT.

This clonotype was counted a few times. The rearrangement links TRBV4-2 to TRBJ1-5; 7 positions agree with TRBD1. This CDR3 has 14 amino acids. J gave up 6 bases and V 2 bases, and 4 bases lay outside the gene matches. The germline V gene has CDR1 LGHNA and CDR2 YNFKEQ. CDR3 in amino acids: CASSQTGETQPQHF. DNA for the CDR3: TGTGCCAGCAGCCAAACAGGGGAGACTCAGCCCCAGCATTTT.